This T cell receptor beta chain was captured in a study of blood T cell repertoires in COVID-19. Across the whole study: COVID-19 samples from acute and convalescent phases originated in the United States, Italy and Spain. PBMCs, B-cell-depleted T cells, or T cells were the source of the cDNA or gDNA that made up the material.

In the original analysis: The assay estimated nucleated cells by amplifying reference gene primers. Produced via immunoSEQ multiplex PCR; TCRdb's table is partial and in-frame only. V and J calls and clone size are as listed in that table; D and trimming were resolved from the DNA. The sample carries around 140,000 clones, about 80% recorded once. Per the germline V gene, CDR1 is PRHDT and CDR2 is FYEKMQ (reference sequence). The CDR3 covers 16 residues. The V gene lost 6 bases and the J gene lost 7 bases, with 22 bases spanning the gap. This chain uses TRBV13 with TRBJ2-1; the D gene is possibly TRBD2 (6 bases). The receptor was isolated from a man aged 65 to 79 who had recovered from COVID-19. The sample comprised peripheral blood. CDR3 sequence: CASSQVVGGNFNEQFF. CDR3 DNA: TGTGCCAGCAGTCAGGTTGTAGGCGGGAACTTTAATGAGCAGTTCTTC.